A single sample gave rise to the 31 T cell receptor beta chains below, sequenced in a study of blood T cell repertoires in COVID-19. Some clones are missing from TCRdb's copy, which holds only in-frame ones; the method was immunoSEQ multiplex PCR. The sample contains 160,000 or so clones, roughly 85% of which appear only once. Sequences were obtained from PBMCs or T cells enriched from blood (not recorded which). The source of these receptors is a man aged 60-69 years who had recovered from COVID-19.

V and J are TRBV19 and TRBJ2-1; D is perhaps TRBD2 (6 bases). Germline-derived CDR1 and CDR2 are LNHDA and SQIVND (reference sequence). Trimming left V 3 bases short and J 8 bases short, with 20 bases between. This CDR3 is 16 amino acids long. CDR3 sequence reads: CASSMKPMGAGHEQFF. The CDR3 DNA is TGTGCCAGTAGTATGAAGCCAATGGGAGCGGGCCATGAGCAGTTCTTC.

The chain links TRBV29-1 to TRBJ2-1; D is unclear. This CDR3 contains 13 residues. Germline V CDR1 and CDR2: SQVTM, ANQGSEA. V lost 5 bases and J lost 0, with 8 bases in between. The CDR3 protein is CSVRTGSYNEQFF. The DNA for the CDR3 is TGCAGCGTTAGAACTGGCTCCTACAATGAGCAGTTCTTC.

V gene TRBV4-1 combines with J gene TRBJ1-1, with D unclear. The V and J ends lost 0 bases and 6 bases respectively, with 14 bases between them. Germline loops: CDR1 MGHRA, CDR2 YSYEKL. The CDR3 totals 15 residues. CDR3 sequence reads: CASSQDAWRDAEAFF. The CDR3 DNA sequence: TGCGCCAGCAGCCAAGATGCTTGGAGGGATGCTGAAGCTTTCTTT.

The CDR3 reads CASSRGGAVGNPHLNIQYF. Written as DNA, the CDR3 is TGTGCCAGTAGTAGAGGGGGCGCGGTCGGCAACCCCCACTTAAACATTCAGTACTTC. The chain links TRBV19 to TRBJ2-4; TRBD1 matches at 7 bases. The ends lost 4 bases at V and 6 bases at J; junction bases unmatched: 21. The CDR3 totals 19 residues. Germline CDR1 and CDR2: LNHDA and SQIVND (reference sequence).

The CDR3 sequence: CASSLTGTGNTEAFF. The DNA of the CDR3 is TGTGCCAGCAGCCTCACCGGGACAGGGAACACTGAAGCTTTCTTT. The rearrangement uses TRBV6-5 and TRBJ1-1, with 8 bases that match TRBD1. The V segment lost 6 bases and the J segment 1 base; nucleotides outside the gene matches: 7. This CDR3 is built from 15 residues. Per germline, CDR1 MNHEY and CDR2 SVGAGI.

This rearrangement joins TRBV24-1 to TRBJ2-3; D is perhaps TRBD1 (7 bases). CDR3 length: 15 amino acids. Trimming removed 3 bases from V and 5 bases from J, with 14 bases in between. Germline CDR1 KGHDR, CDR2 SFDVKD. The CDR3 DNA follows: TGTGCCACCAGTGATAACAGACAGGGAGGAGATACGCAGTATTTT. As protein: CATSDNRQGGDTQYF.

The genes are TRBV9 and TRBJ2-1; D possibly corresponds to TRBD2 (6 bases). The CDR3 is made up of 15 amino acids. Per the germline V gene, CDR1 is SGDLS and CDR2 is YYNGEE. With 0 bases removed from V and 9 bases from J, the gap between germline ends came to 16 bases. CDR3 sequence: CASSVGSVGGGEQFF. Here the CDR3 DNA reads TGTGCCAGCAGCGTAGGTTCAGTCGGGGGTGGTGAGCAGTTCTTC.

J is TRBJ2-3 and V is TRBV7-2; perhaps TRBD2 as D (7 bases). Trimming took off 2 bases at V and 3 bases at J, with 21 bases between the two ends. The V gene's germline CDR1 is SGHTA and CDR2 FQGNSA. There are 18 residues in the CDR3. The CDR3 nucleotides are TGTGCCAGCAGCTTATTCAGGGGTACTAGCGTCGGGACAGATACGCAGTATTTT. Amino acid sequence: CASSLFRGTSVGTDTQYF.

In regard to this clone: The DNA is omitted, as the CDR3 cannot be located on it reliably, and the CDR3 follows TCRdb's listing. The J gene is TRBJ2-7, the V gene TRBV28; TRBD1 was called by the table and not checked on the DNA. The CDR3 is 15 amino acids long, termini counted. Germline assignment: CDR1 MDHEN and CDR2 SYDVKM. This CDR3 reads CASILVGAKIYEQYF.

The chain combines TRBV12-3 or TRBV12-4 with TRBJ2-1; D is perhaps TRBD2 (6 bases). V lost 5 bases and J 8 bases, leaving 13 bases between the germline ends. The CDR3 contains 13 residues. CDR3 amino acids: CASSQGLRDEQFF. CDR3 coding DNA: TGTGCCAGCAGTCAGGGACTCAGGGATGAGCAGTTCTTC.

The chain joins TRBV28 to TRBJ2-1; TRBD1 aligns across 7 bases. This CDR3 comprises 16 residues. V lost 5 bases, J lost 4 bases, and 11 bases stayed unmatched. Germline V gene data show CDR1 as MDHEN and CDR2 as SYDVKM. The CDR3 loop is CASSPLAGTAYNEQFF. The CDR3 DNA reads TGTGCCAGCAGTCCCCTCGCCGGGACAGCTTACAATGAGCAGTTCTTC. Using reference TRBV28 and TRBJ2-1 for the parts outside the CDR3, the full variable domain is DVKVTQSSRYLVKRTGEKVFLECVQDMDHENMFWYRQDPGLGLRLIYFSYDVKMKEKGDIPEGYSVSREKKERFSLILESASTNQTSMYLCASSPLAGTAYNEQFFGPGTRLTVL.

The J gene is TRBJ2-1, the V gene TRBV20-1; a possible D gene is TRBD2 (6 bases). V shed 3 bases and J shed 13 bases, with 19 bases lying between them. Looked up from germline, CDR1 is DFQATT and CDR2 is SNEGSKA (reference sequence). CDR3 size: 13 residues. The CDR3 sequence: CSASLATEGSQFF. For the CDR3, the DNA is TGCAGTGCTAGTCTGGCGACGGAGGGCAGTCAGTTCTTC.

The rearrangement links TRBV30 to TRBJ1-2; TRBD1 matches at 7 bases. This CDR3 is built from 15 residues. The germline V gene encodes CDR1 GTSNPN and CDR2 SVGIG (reference sequence). Trimming took 4 bases from V and 4 from J; bases not matched to a gene: 12. This CDR3 is CAWTRVPGTAYGYTF. The CDR3, as DNA: TGTGCCTGGACCCGTGTCCCCGGGACAGCCTATGGCTACACCTTC.

V usage is TRBV20-1 and J usage is TRBJ2-1; 13 nucleotides match TRBD2. The CDR3 contains 18 residues. CDR1 and CDR2 (germline): DFQATT, SNEGSKA (reference sequence). V lost 3 bases and J lost 5; bases outside the gene matches: 13. The DNA of the CDR3 is TGCAGTGCTAGTCCCTGGACTAGCGGGAGTCTTATGGACAATGAGCAGTTCTTC. Protein product: CSASPWTSGSLMDNEQFF.

The gene calls are TRBV2 and TRBJ2-7; D is uncertain. Looked up from germline, CDR1 is SNHLY and CDR2 is FYNNEI. This CDR3 spans 12 amino acids. V was pared by 4 bases and J by 7 bases, with 11 bases between. CDR3 loop: CASSGLTWEQYF. The CDR3 DNA follows: TGTGCCAGCAGTGGACTGACTTGGGAGCAGTACTTC.

This chain links TRBV3-1 (or the pseudogene TRBV3-2) with TRBJ1-2; TRBD1 agrees at 7 bases. This CDR3 is 16 amino acids long. Germline CDR1 and CDR2: LGHDT and YNNKEL (reference sequence). V shed 2 bases, J shed 2 bases, and the junction held 8 bases outside the gene matches. The CDR3 spells CASSQKRQTGNYGYTF. The DNA for the CDR3 is TGTGCCAGCAGCCAAAAAAGACAGACAGGGAACTATGGCTACACCTTC.

V and J are TRBV5-4 and TRBJ2-7; 7 bases match TRBD1. The germline CDR1 and CDR2 sequences are SGHNT and YYREEE (reference sequence). V was pared by 4 bases and J by 4 bases, with 17 bases of the junction left unmatched. The CDR3 has 17 amino acids. CDR3 region: CASSRGQFMDPRYEQYF. DNA for the CDR3: TGTGCCAGCAGCCGGGGACAGTTTATGGATCCTCGTTACGAGCAGTACTTC.

The chain joins TRBV9 to TRBJ2-3, with a possible D match to TRBD1 (5 bases). V lost 1 base and J lost 3, with 9 bases in between. CDR1 is SGDLS and CDR2 is YYNGEE in the germline V gene. CDR3 length equals 14 residues. The CDR3: CASSVSGLTDTQYF. Here the CDR3 DNA reads TGTGCCAGCAGCGTATCAGGGTTAACAGATACGCAGTATTTT.

The rearrangement joins TRBV14 to TRBJ2-4, with D maybe TRBD1 (6 bases). Germline CDR1 SGHDN, CDR2 FVKESK. The CDR3 consists of 15 residues. Trimming took off 1 base at V and 2 bases at J, with 9 bases between the two ends. The CDR3 protein is CASSQGRGSKNIQYF. In DNA form, the CDR3 reads TGTGCCAGCAGCCAAGGCAGGGGTTCCAAAAACATTCAGTACTTC.

This rearrangement joins TRBV5-1 to TRBJ2-2; 8 bases are a match to TRBD2. The CDR3 sequence is 17 residues long. Germline assignment: CDR1 SGHRS and CDR2 YFSETQ. The V and J ends lost 2 bases and 1 base, in that order; junction bases with no gene match: 7. The DNA for the CDR3 is TGCGCCAGCAGCTTAAGCGGGGGCACCATGAACACCGGGGAGCTGTTTTTT. Protein: CASSLSGGTMNTGELFF.

This chain links TRBV7-3 with TRBJ2-6; D perhaps matches TRBD2 (5 bases). Trimming pared 0 bases from V and 0 bases from J, leaving 12 bases between. The CDR3 has 18 residues. Germline V CDR1 and CDR2: SGHTA, FQGTGA. CDR3 sequence reads: CASSLTRWAGSGANVLTF. The CDR3 bases are TGTGCCAGCAGCTTAACACGGTGGGCGGGCTCTGGGGCCAACGTCCTGACTTTC.

The chain carries TRBV6-1 and TRBJ1-6; no reliable D call. The CDR3 consists of 15 residues. V lost 3 bases to trimming and J lost 8 bases, with 14 bases between them. Germline CDR1 and CDR2: MNHNS and SASEGT. CDR3 loop: CASSEGGTEDSPLHF. The DNA for the CDR3 is TGTGCCAGCAGTGAGGGCGGTACGGAGGATTCACCCCTCCACTTT.

The chain has TRBV24-1 and TRBJ1-5; the D gene is possibly TRBD1 (5 bases). CDR1 and CDR2 (germline): KGHDR, SFDVKD. V shed 6 bases and J shed 2 bases, with 7 bases lying between them. CDR3 length: 13 residues. The CDR3 reads CATSFRGNQPQHF. The DNA for the CDR3 is TGTGCCACCAGTTTCAGGGGCAATCAGCCCCAGCATTTT.

J is TRBJ1-5 and V is TRBV6-5; D remains ambiguous. V gave up 10 bases and J gave up 1 base, with 11 bases separating them. This CDR3 has 13 amino acids. Germline values: CDR1 MNHEY, CDR2 SVGAGI. The CDR3 spells CATRSKSNQPQHF. In DNA form, the CDR3 reads TGTGCCACTCGCTCTAAGAGCAATCAGCCCCAGCATTTT.

The rearrangement joins TRBV7-3 to TRBJ2-5, with a possible D match to TRBD1 (6 bases). The CDR3 has 13 residues. Germline-derived CDR1 and CDR2 are SGHTA and FQGTGA. V gave up 5 bases and J gave up 4 bases, with 11 bases separating them. The CDR3 coding sequence is TGTGCCAGCAGCCCCGGGACAAGAGAGACCCAGTACTTC. Translating it yields CASSPGTRETQYF.

The chain has TRBV5-6 and TRBJ1-5; 8 bases align to TRBD1. J lost 0 bases, V lost 0 bases, and 5 bases had no gene match. Germline CDR1 is SGHDT and CDR2 is YYEEEE. The CDR3 consists of 17 residues. The CDR3 reads CASSLGQGANSNQPQHF. The CDR3, as DNA: TGTGCCAGCAGCTTGGGGCAGGGGGCTAATAGCAATCAGCCCCAGCATTTT.

This clone was observed a handful of times. The chain recombines TRBV9 with TRBJ2-7; weak D call: TRBD1 (5 bases). This CDR3 region has 14 residues. V was cut by 0 bases and J by 0 bases, with 7 bases left in between. In germline, CDR1 is SGDLS, CDR2 YYNGEE. The CDR3 nucleotides read TGTGCCAGCAGCGTAGGACAGTTCTCCTACGAGCAGTACTTC. Its protein is CASSVGQFSYEQYF. Complete variable domain (other parts from reference TRBV9 and TRBJ2-7): DSGVTQTPKHLITATGQRVTLRCSPRSGDLSVYWYQQSLDQGLQFLIQYYNGEERAKGNILERFSAQQFPDLHSELNLSSLELGDSALYFCASSVGQFSYEQYFGPGTRLTVT.

The chain combines TRBV28 with TRBJ2-3; TRBD2 matches at 11 bases. This CDR3 spans 16 amino acids. Germline V gives CDR1 MDHEN, CDR2 SYDVKM. Germline trimming cut 5 bases from V and 2 bases from J; bases unmatched to any gene: 6. The CDR3, as DNA: TGTGCCAGCAGTCCACAGACTAGCGGGACCACAGATACGCAGTATTTT. It codes for CASSPQTSGTTDTQYF.

This clone was seen a handful of times. The gene calls are TRBV28 and TRBJ1-1; 7 nucleotides line up with TRBD1. CDR3 size: 14 residues. Germline CDR1 is MDHEN and CDR2 is SYDVKM. V dropped 3 bases and J dropped 8; count of bases not matched to a gene: 9. The CDR3 loop is CASSFITPGQEAFF. The CDR3 coding sequence is TGTGCCAGCAGTTTCATAACCCCGGGACAGGAAGCTTTCTTT. Using reference TRBV28 and TRBJ1-1 for the parts outside the CDR3, the full variable domain is DVKVTQSSRYLVKRTGEKVFLECVQDMDHENMFWYRQDPGLGLRLIYFSYDVKMKEKGDIPEGYSVSREKKERFSLILESASTNQTSMYLCASSFITPGQEAFFGQGTRLTVV.

The chain uses TRBV7-3 and TRBJ1-1; TRBD1 matches 8 bases. This CDR3 has 16 amino acids. Germline values: CDR1 SGHTA, CDR2 FQGTGA. With V trimmed by 2 bases and J by 4 bases, 9 bases remained unmatched. DNA of the CDR3: TGTGCCAGCAGCTTATTTGGGACAGGAGGGCTCACTGAAGCTTTCTTT. Protein: CASSLFGTGGLTEAFF.

CDR3 amino acids: CASSPPGQEEPQHF. CDR3 DNA: TGTGCCAGCAGTCCTCCCGGACAGGAGGAGCCCCAGCATTTT. V gene TRBV28 combines with J gene TRBJ1-5; 7 bases agree with TRBD1. J gave up 8 bases and V 5 bases, and 9 bases lay outside the gene matches. Per the germline V gene, CDR1 is MDHEN and CDR2 is SYDVKM. The CDR3 is 14 amino acids.